This T cell receptor beta chain was captured in a study of metastatic and nonmetastatic thyroid tumors. Study-wide background: Malignant thyroid and benign thyroid patients provided blood and tumor or nodule tissue whose repertoires were compared.

Each patient went into thyroid surgery without having received any treatment. The germline V gene has CDR1 MDHEN and CDR2 SYDVKM. The ends were cut back, 6 bases at V and 2 bases at J, with 9 bases in the middle. This CDR3 comprises 13 residues. This clone was seen ten or more times. The antigen is not known. From the PCR reads, TCRdb re-called clones with MiXCR. The profile covers some 90,000 clones, with approximately 9% appearing a single time and around 9.2% taken by the ten largest. Overall study findings and caveats: The reported finding was significantly higher TCR beta diversity in malignant thyroid tumors relative to benign nodules, in blood and tumor.

This sequence was found in a female donor with papillary thyroid cancer or a benign thyroid nodule (not recorded which). Some clones in this sample may be carry-over from other donors' samples. The sequenced sample consisted of blood. This chain joins TRBV28 and TRBJ2-3, with unresolved D. CDR3 sequence (DNA): TGTGCCAGCAGCGGGTCCTCCACAGATACGCAGTATTTT. Translation: CASSGSSTDTQYF.